Below, 10 T cell receptor beta chains from the same sample are listed, as sequenced in a study of T cell responses to AZD1222 COVID-19 vaccine. Method: immunoSEQ multiplex PCR; TCRdb's copy keeps in-frame clones and lacks some. The table lists 140,000 to 150,000 clones, about 90% of them singletons, with roughly 3.7% in the top ten. Sequences were derived from peripheral blood, sampled on day 0 of AZD1222 vaccination. Receptor source: an adult in good health.

The V and J genes are TRBV29-1 and TRBJ2-1; D not certain. There are 12 residues in the CDR3. Trimming removed 3 bases at V and 8 bases at J, with 11 bases between. CDR1 and CDR2 from the germline V gene are SQVTM and ANQGSEA. DNA for the CDR3: TGCAGCGTTGATCCCAGCGTCGATGAGCAGTTCTTC. Translation gives CSVDPSVDEQFF.

The rearrangement joins TRBV7-2 to TRBJ2-5, with TRBD2 matching over 7 bases. CDR3 length: 13 amino acids. J gave up 5 bases and V 2 bases, and 2 bases lay outside the gene matches. The germline gives CDR1 SGHTA, CDR2 FQGNSA. The CDR3 sequence is CASSLWGGETQYF. CDR3 DNA: TGTGCCAGCAGCTTATGGGGGGGGGAGACCCAGTACTTC.

V usage is TRBV5-5 and J usage is TRBJ2-1; 13 bases align to TRBD2. CDR1 is SGHKS, CDR2 YYEKEE, per germline (reference sequence). This CDR3 region has 15 residues. The ends lost 6 bases at V and 6 bases at J; junction bases unmatched: 6. The CDR3 sequence: CASTLGLAGVNEQFF. The DNA for the CDR3 is TGTGCCAGCACCCTCGGACTAGCGGGAGTCAATGAGCAGTTCTTC.

The chain recombines TRBV27 with TRBJ2-7; D might be TRBD2 (6 bases). Trimming shortened V by 6 bases and J by 3 bases, and 12 bases separated the two germline ends. The germline CDR1 and CDR2 sequences are MNHEY and SMNVEV (reference sequence). The CDR3 loop spans 13 amino acids. CDR3 coding DNA: TGTGCCAGCAGGGAGGGGCAGCTCTACGAGCAGTACTTC. This gives the protein CASREGQLYEQYF.

The chain joins TRBV6-5 to TRBJ2-7, with 8 positions matching TRBD2. The CDR3 is 14 residues long. Germline loops: CDR1 MNHEY, CDR2 SVGAGI. Trimming removed 6 bases from V and 5 bases from J; junction bases left unmatched: 9. This chain's CDR3 is CASSPGRAFDEQYF. The DNA of the CDR3 is TGTGCCAGCAGCCCCGGGAGGGCCTTCGACGAGCAGTACTTC.

J is TRBJ1-1 and V is TRBV24-1, with D tentatively TRBD1 (5 bases). The CDR3 runs to 13 residues. Trimming stripped 4 bases from V and 10 bases from J, with 15 bases between. CDR1 and CDR2 (germline): KGHDR, SFDVKD. The CDR3 loop reads CATSDPKQEGAFF. The CDR3 DNA is TGTGCCACCAGTGACCCGAAACAGGAGGGAGCTTTCTTT.

The chain combines TRBV21-1 with TRBJ2-7; the table's TRBD2 call for D was not verified on the DNA. TRBV21-1 is termed a pseudogene. The CDR3 is made up of 11 amino acids. The CDR3 reads CASSKAPGEYF. In DNA, the CDR3 is TGTGCCAGCAGCAAAGCCCCGGGAGAGTACTTC.

This chain uses TRBV2 with TRBJ2-5; D is unresolved. This CDR3 has 14 amino acids. Germline CDR1 SNHLY, CDR2 FYNNEI. The ends were cut back, 1 base at V and 5 bases at J, with 11 bases in the middle. The CDR3 nucleotides read TGTGCCAGCAGTGAAGGGGTGGCCGGGGAGACCCAGTACTTC. This translates into CASSEGVAGETQYF.

The CDR3 is CASSRTGSNQPQHF. DNA of the CDR3: TGTGCCAGCTCACGGACAGGTAGCAATCAGCCCCAGCATTTT. This sequence joins TRBV18 and TRBJ1-5, with 7 nucleotides matching TRBD1. V lost 4 bases and J lost 0; bases outside the gene matches: 0. The CDR3 extends over 14 amino acids. Germline loops: CDR1 KGHSH, CDR2 LQKENI. The entire variable domain, with the rest obtained from reference TRBV18 and TRBJ1-5, is as follows: NAGVMQNPRHLVRRRGQEARLRCSPMKGHSHVYWYRQLPEEGLKFMVYLQKENIIDESGMPKERFSAEFPKEGPSILRIQQVVRGDSAAYFCASSRTGSNQPQHFGDGTRLSIL.

This chain uses TRBV11-1 with TRBJ2-7, with D uncertain. This CDR3 is 15 amino acids long. Trimming took 3 bases from V and 3 from J, leaving 15 bases between them. From germline, CDR1 is SGHAT and CDR2 FQDESV (reference sequence). CDR3 amino acids: CASSFNQLRSYEQYF. In nucleotides, the CDR3 is TGTGCCAGCAGCTTTAATCAATTACGGAGCTACGAGCAGTACTTC.